These T cell receptor beta chains were read from a single sample in a study of tumor and adjacent non-tumor tissue in lung cancer. MiXCR, applied by TCRdb to the multiplex PCR reads, yields one record per CDR3 protein. Of approximately 100,000 distinct CDR3 sequences in the sample, roughly 74% were seen once. Material for sequencing was lung tumor tissue. These receptors all stem from a woman aged 55-69 years with non-small cell lung cancer. CDR3s include the opening cysteine and the closing phenylalanine or tryptophan. A D gene is named only where the DNA matches it firmly. The size of a clone is reported for some rows only, either as once, few or many, or as a class for expanded clones.

v_call	clone_size	d_call	j_call	cdr3_aa	cdr3_nt
TRBV4-3	few	-	TRBJ2-1	CASRQDRSRTSNEQFF	TGCGCCAGCAGGCAAGATAGGTCTCGGACATCTAATGAGCAGTTCTTC
TRBV6-1	-	-	TRBJ2-6	CASSDKRKVSSGANALTF	TGCGCCAGCAGTGACAAGCGTAAGGTTTCCTCTGGGGCCAACGCCCTGACTTTC
TRBV5-5	many	TRBD1	TRBJ1-2	CASRPWGQGGGYTF	TGTGCCAGCAGACCCTGGGGACAGGGCGGTGGCTACACCTTC
TRBV28	few	TRBD2	TRBJ2-3	CASQTSGSLDTQYF	TGTGCCAGCCAGACTAGCGGGAGTTTGGATACGCAGTATTTT
TRBV6-5	-	-	TRBJ2-4	CARRPSKGGGTKNIQYF	TGTGCCAGGAGACCATCGAAAGGGGGGGGGACCAAAAACATTCAGTACTTC
TRBV6-2/TRBV6-3	once	TRBD2	TRBJ2-2	CANSFATSGTGELFF	TGTGCCAACAGTTTCGCCACTAGCGGGACCGGGGAGCTGTTTTTT
TRBV11-1	-	-	TRBJ2-1	CTSSPRGDEQFF	TGTACCAGCAGCCCAAGGGGAGATGAGCAGTTCTTC
TRBV6-6	many	TRBD1	TRBJ1-3	CASSYSRTGTGNTIYF	TGTGCCAGCAGTTACTCTCGGACAGGGACAGGAAACACCATATATTTT
TRBV11-2	-	-	TRBJ2-2	CAIGRVGGTGELFF	TGTGCCATCGGGAGAGTAGGGGGCACCGGGGAGCTGTTTTTT
TRBV5-1	few	TRBD2	TRBJ2-3	CASSSGTSGSTDTQYF	TGCGCCAGCAGCTCGGGGACTAGCGGCAGCACAGATACGCAGTATTTT
TRBV11-3	-	TRBD2	TRBJ2-1	CASILELTSGGDNDQFF	TGTGCCAGCATCTTAGAGTTGACTAGCGGGGGCGACAATGATCAGTTCTTC
TRBV20-1	-	-	TRBJ1-6	CSAFPTPEYYNSPLHF	TGCAGTGCTTTCCCAACCCCTGAGTACTATAATTCACCCCTCCACTTT
TRBV28	-	-	TRBJ2-1	CASSCSDRYNEQFF	TGTGCCAGCAGCTGCTCCGACCGCTACAATGAGCAGTTCTTC
TRBV11-2	-	-	TRBJ2-3	CAISATGAATNTQYF	TGTGCCATCAGCGCCACCGGGGCGGCCACAAATACGCAGTATTTT
TRBV11-3	-	TRBD2	TRBJ2-3	CASSLEGLATDTLYF	TGTGCCAGCAGTTTAGAGGGACTAGCCACAGATACGCTGTATTTT
TRBV5-6	many	-	TRBJ2-4	CASSLELAKNIQYF	TGTGCCAGCAGCTTGGAGCTAGCCAAAAACATTCAGTACTTC